A selection of T cell receptor beta chains follows, all from one sample in a study of blood T cell repertoires in COVID-19. This table comes from immunoSEQ multiplex PCR, and its TCRdb copy is limited to in-frame clones, with some not included. Counted here are 300,000 to 400,000 clones, approximately 86% occurring once; the ten biggest clones make up around 2.9%. Sample: peripheral blood. These receptors were obtained from a human donor in a cohort sampled during active COVID-19. Both conserved end residues are part of each CDR3. The D gene is left open where the match is weak. A clone size is listed for some rows: how often the clone was seen (once, few, many), or a class if it is expanded.

D gene	V gene	clone size	J gene	CDR3 protein	CDR3 DNA
NA	TRBV14	NA	TRBJ2-5	CASSQRGSETQYF	TGTGCCAGCAGCCAGAGGGGGAGTGAGACCCAGTACTTC
TRBD1	TRBV6-1	many	TRBJ2-2	CASSETPGQGTGELFF	TGTGCCAGCAGTGAAACCCCGGGACAGGGCACCGGGGAGCTGTTTTTT
NA	TRBV24-1	NA	TRBJ2-6	CATSDPGQSGANVLTF	TGTGCCACCAGTGATCCGGGACAATCTGGGGCCAACGTCCTGACTTTC
NA	TRBV19	NA	TRBJ1-1	CASSLGAEAFF	TGTGCCAGTAGTTTGGGCGCTGAAGCTTTCTTT
TRBD1	TRBV9	NA	TRBJ2-2	CASSPLRTGSTGELFF	TGTGCCAGCAGCCCCCTAAGGACAGGGTCGACGGGGGAGCTGTTTTTT
NA	TRBV6-5	NA	TRBJ2-5	CASSPRVQETQYF	TGTGCCAGCAGTCCCCGGGTTCAAGAGACCCAGTACTTC
NA	TRBV7-8	once	TRBJ2-1	CASSLGGGDEQFF	TGTGCCAGCAGCTTAGGGGGCGGCGATGAGCAGTTCTTC
TRBD2	TRBV29-1	once	TRBJ2-1	CSVEAGGLYNEQFF	TGCAGCGTTGAAGCGGGGGGGCTTTACAATGAGCAGTTCTTC
TRBD1	TRBV28	NA	TRBJ1-3	CASSLTRGQGNTIYF	TGTGCCAGCAGTTTAACCAGGGGGCAAGGAAACACCATATATTTT
NA	TRBV27	many	TRBJ2-7	CASSPHRDTLSYEQYF	TGTGCCAGCAGTCCCCACAGGGATACTCTTTCCTACGAGCAGTACTTC
TRBD2	TRBV9	NA	TRBJ2-5	CASSVSYLAGAETQYF	TGTGCCAGCAGCGTATCCTACTTAGCGGGCGCGGAGACCCAGTACTTC
NA	TRBV6-5	NA	TRBJ2-3	CASSINGNTDTQYF	TGTGCCAGCAGCATAAACGGGAACACAGATACGCAGTATTTT
NA	TRBV2	NA	TRBJ2-1	CASSETRSWNEQFF	TGTGCCAGCAGCGAGACTAGAAGTTGGAATGAGCAGTTCTTC
TRBD1	TRBV7-9	few	TRBJ1-1	CASSLNRGNTEAFF	TGTGCCAGCAGCTTAAACAGGGGAAACACTGAAGCTTTCTTT
NA	TRBV5-8	NA	TRBJ2-1	CASSSEIEEQFF	TGTGCCAGCAGCTCGGAGATAGAAGAGCAGTTCTTC
NA	TRBV2	once	TRBJ1-1	CASSDGAGTEAFF	TGTGCCAGCAGTGATGGGGCTGGCACTGAAGCTTTCTTT
NA	TRBV6-1	once	TRBJ1-1	CASSEARGTEAFF	TGTGCCAGCAGTGAAGCGCGGGGTACTGAAGCTTTCTTT
TRBD1	TRBV28	NA	TRBJ2-5	CASSFPQGARGETQYF	TGTGCCAGCAGTTTCCCCCAGGGGGCGCGAGGAGAGACCCAGTACTTC
NA	TRBV5-1	once	TRBJ1-3	CASSLHRFSGNTIYF	TGCGCCAGCAGCTTACACAGGTTCTCTGGAAACACCATATATTTT
NA	TRBV4-1	few	TRBJ1-6	CASSQVTENSPLHF	TGCGCCAGCAGCCAAGTGACAGAGAATTCACCCCTCCACTTT
TRBD2	TRBV19	NA	TRBJ2-1	CASSYSGRNNEQFF	TGTGCCAGTAGCTATAGCGGGAGGAACAATGAGCAGTTCTTC
TRBD1	TRBV7-2	NA	TRBJ2-3	CASSLVGTAFPSTDTQYF	TGTGCCAGCAGCTTAGTGGGGACAGCGTTTCCTAGCACAGATACGCAGTATTTT
TRBD1	TRBV30	few	TRBJ2-1	CAWSPGQANNEQFF	TGTGCCTGGAGTCCTGGACAGGCCAACAATGAGCAGTTCTTC
NA	TRBV5-1	NA	TRBJ1-1	CASKRGFDTEAFF	TGCGCCAGTAAGAGGGGGTTCGACACTGAAGCTTTCTTT
NA	TRBV6-1	NA	TRBJ2-7	CASSAHTQILTYEQYF	TGTGCCAGCAGTGCGCATACCCAGATATTGACCTACGAGCAGTACTTC
NA	TRBV28	NA	TRBJ1-5	CASSLRGDGGQPQHF	TGTGCCAGCAGTCTTCGGGGTGACGGGGGTCAGCCCCAGCATTTT
TRBD1	TRBV6-2/TRBV6-3	once	TRBJ1-1	CASSYRTGTGGAGVNTEAFF	TGTGCCAGCAGTTACCGAACCGGGACAGGGGGCGCCGGGGTGAACACTGAAGCTTTCTTT
NA	TRBV5-1	NA	TRBJ2-7	CASSFKSSSYEQYF	TGCGCCAGCAGCTTTAAGAGTAGCTCCTACGAGCAGTACTTC
TRBD1	TRBV27	NA	TRBJ2-1	CASSRQGPNEQFF	TGTGCCAGCAGCCGACAGGGCCCCAATGAGCAGTTCTTC
TRBD1	TRBV2	NA	TRBJ1-4	CASSEDRGATNEKLFF	TGTGCCAGCAGTGAAGACAGGGGAGCAACTAATGAAAAACTGTTTTTT
TRBD2	TRBV5-1	NA	TRBJ2-7	CASSLVRGTSAYEQYF	TGCGCCAGCAGCTTGGTAAGGGGGACTAGCGCCTACGAGCAGTACTTC
NA	TRBV3-1/TRBV3-2	NA	TRBJ1-2	CASSQRPGYDYGYTF	TGTGCCAGCAGCCAAAGACCGGGGTATGACTATGGCTACACCTTC
NA	TRBV9	NA	TRBJ2-7	CASSGGTGSEQYF	TGTGCCAGCAGTGGGGGAACAGGGTCCGAGCAGTACTTC
NA	TRBV3-1/TRBV3-2	NA	TRBJ1-1	CASSQGRNTEAFF	TGTGCCAGCAGCCAAGGCAGGAACACTGAAGCTTTCTTT
NA	TRBV4-2	NA	TRBJ2-1	CASSQDRRAYNEQFF	TGTGCCAGCAGCCAAGACAGGAGGGCCTACAATGAGCAGTTCTTC
NA	TRBV5-5	NA	TRBJ1-6	CASSQQERDYNSPLHF	TGTGCCAGCAGCCAACAGGAGCGAGACTATAATTCACCCCTCCACTTT
NA	TRBV11-2	few	TRBJ2-3	CASSHHTDTQYF	TGTGCCAGCAGCCATCACACAGATACGCAGTATTTT
TRBD1	TRBV5-1	NA	TRBJ2-7	CASRGTGNEQYF	TGCGCCAGCAGAGGGACAGGGAACGAGCAGTACTTC
TRBD2	TRBV7-9	NA	TRBJ2-7	CASSLIQLAGGPYEQYF	TGTGCCAGCAGCTTAATCCAACTAGCGGGAGGGCCCTACGAGCAGTACTTC
NA	TRBV27	NA	TRBJ2-3	CASSLGGASTDTQYF	TGTGCCAGCAGTTTAGGCGGGGCTAGCACAGATACGCAGTATTTT
NA	TRBV2	NA	TRBJ2-1	CASSVIAEQFF	TGTGCCAGCAGTGTAATAGCTGAGCAGTTCTTC
NA	TRBV7-8	NA	TRBJ1-1	CASSSRQGGSNTEAFF	TGTGCCAGCAGCTCTCGCCAGGGCGGATCGAACACTGAAGCTTTCTTT
NA	TRBV7-8	NA	TRBJ2-7	CASSLGPGKQYF	TGTGCCAGCAGCTTAGGGCCGGGAAAGCAGTACTTC
TRBD2	TRBV9	NA	TRBJ2-2	CASSISGGAANTGELFF	TGTGCCAGCAGTATCAGCGGGGGGGCAGCGAACACCGGGGAGCTGTTTTTT
NA	TRBV7-9	few	TRBJ2-1	CASSFELYNEQFF	TGTGCCAGCAGCTTTGAACTATACAATGAGCAGTTCTTC
TRBD2	TRBV9	once	TRBJ2-3	CASSVAGGSSADTQYF	TGTGCCAGCAGCGTAGCTGGCGGGAGTAGCGCAGATACGCAGTATTTT
TRBD1	TRBV18	NA	TRBJ1-2	CASSGTAQYGYTF	TGTGCCAGTTCCGGGACAGCACAATATGGCTACACCTTC
TRBD2	TRBV5-4	NA	TRBJ2-1	CASSLALAGESVPYNEQFF	TGTGCCAGCAGCTTAGCACTAGCGGGAGAGTCAGTTCCCTACAATGAGCAGTTCTTC
TRBD2	TRBV6-6	NA	TRBJ2-2	CASRPLSGGLGELFF	TGTGCCAGCAGGCCCCTGTCGGGGGGGCTGGGGGAGCTGTTTTTT
TRBD1	TRBV30	NA	TRBJ2-7	CAWVESTGSGSYEQYF	TGTGCCTGGGTTGAGTCGACAGGGTCCGGCTCCTACGAGCAGTACTTC
TRBD1	TRBV11-2	NA	TRBJ1-1	CASSPQGRGAFF	TGTGCCAGCAGCCCACAGGGGAGAGGGGCTTTCTTT
NA	TRBV12-3/TRBV12-4	NA	TRBJ2-2	CASSSLDSGELFF	TGTGCCAGCAGTTCGTTGGACAGCGGGGAGCTGTTTTTT
NA	TRBV2	NA	TRBJ2-1	CASWGEHNEQFF	TGTGCCAGCTGGGGGGAACACAATGAGCAGTTCTTC
NA	TRBV24-1	NA	TRBJ2-3	CATSDYRGWDTDTQYF	TGTGCCACCAGTGATTATAGGGGCTGGGACACAGATACGCAGTATTTT
TRBD2	TRBV6-1	NA	TRBJ2-1	CASSERGLAGGYNEQFF	TGTGCCAGCAGTGAAAGGGGACTAGCGGGGGGTTACAATGAGCAGTTCTTC
NA	TRBV2	NA	TRBJ1-6	CAGDSGNSPLHF	TGTGCCGGTGATTCGGGGAATTCACCCCTCCACTTT
TRBD1	TRBV6-6	NA	TRBJ1-6	CASSYLTTGGNSPLHF	TGTGCCAGCAGTTACCTCACGACAGGGGGGAATTCACCCCTCCACTTT
NA	TRBV5-1	NA	TRBJ2-7	CASSLLAGSSAEQYF	TGCGCCAGCAGCTTGTTGGCGGGGTCATCCGCCGAGCAGTACTTC
NA	TRBV7-8	few	TRBJ1-5	CASSLGGPRAGQPQHF	TGTGCCAGCAGCTTAGGGGGACCCAGGGCGGGGCAGCCCCAGCATTTT